These 14 T cell receptor beta chains came from one sample sequenced in a study of identical twins. TCRdb reprocessed the 5' RACE reads with MiXCR, giving one entry per CDR3 protein. The sample consists of some 240,000 distinct CDR3 sequences, under 12% of them appearing once. Material for sequencing was memory T cells sorted from blood. These receptors were obtained from a man aged 45-65 years in good health.

V and J are TRBV20-1 and TRBJ2-7, with 12 nucleotides matching TRBD2. The CDR3 spans 18 residues. Germline CDR1 and CDR2: DFQATT and SNEGSKA (reference sequence). The V gene end was trimmed by 0 bases and the J gene end by 4 bases; junction bases not matched to a gene: 13. Written as DNA, the CDR3 is TGCAGTGCTAGAGATCAGGGTTGGACTAGCGGGATACTGTACGAGCAGTACTTC. The encoded protein is CSARDQGWTSGILYEQYF.

The chain is built from TRBV20-1 and TRBJ2-7; 7 bases fit TRBD1. CDR1 and CDR2 from the germline V gene are DFQATT and SNEGSKA (reference sequence). The CDR3 sequence is 14 residues long. With 5 bases clipped from V and 0 bases from J, the junction kept 7 bases outside the gene matches. The CDR3 DNA is TGCAGTGCTCAACAGGGGATAAACTCCTACGAGCAGTACTTC. It is translated as CSAQQGINSYEQYF.

This clonotype was counted only a few times. The chain joins TRBV6-6 to TRBJ1-2; D is perhaps TRBD1 (5 bases). The CDR3 loop spans 13 amino acids. V lost 0 bases to trimming and J lost 6 bases, with 8 bases between them. CDR1 and CDR2 from the germline V gene are MNHNY and SVGAGI (reference sequence). The CDR3 DNA follows: TGTGCCAGCAGTTACTCGTCGGGACATGGCTACACCTTC. It translates to CASSYSSGHGYTF.

This clonotype occurred many times. The rearrangement uses TRBV20-1 and TRBJ1-2; 8 bases align to TRBD1. The junction had 7 bases not matched to a gene; V was cut back by 6 bases and J by 4 bases. The CDR3 spans 13 residues. CDR1 is DFQATT and CDR2 is SNEGSKA in the germline V gene (reference sequence). CDR3 in DNA: TGCAGTGCAGGACAGGGAGTTGGCTATGGCTACACCTTC. Translated: CSAGQGVGYGYTF.

This clonotype was detected many times. This sequence joins TRBV27 and TRBJ2-1; a possible D gene is TRBD2 (6 bases). CDR1 and CDR2 (germline): MNHEY, SMNVEV (reference sequence). There are 13 residues in the CDR3. V was clipped by 7 bases and J by 4 bases, with 11 bases between them. The DNA of the CDR3 is TGTGCCAGCACCCGGGGGTTATACAATGAGCAGTTCTTC. Its translation is CASTRGLYNEQFF.

This clonotype was seen at least ten times. The DNA of the CDR3 is TGTGCCAGCAGCTTCGGCGGGCGGACTAGCACAGATACGCAGTATTTT. The encoded protein is CASSFGGRTSTDTQYF. V usage is TRBV5-5 and J usage is TRBJ2-3; weak D call: TRBD2 (5 bases). The CDR3 covers 16 residues. V was clipped by 2 bases and J by 0 bases, with 13 bases between them. Germline V gene sequence: CDR1 SGHKS, CDR2 YYEKEE (reference sequence).

In this sample, this clonotype turned up a few times. This sequence joins TRBV6-5 and TRBJ2-1, with D hard to call. This CDR3 contains 14 residues. CDR1 and CDR2 from the germline V gene are MNHEY and SVGAGI. Trimming pared 4 bases from V and 10 bases from J, leaving 17 bases between. This CDR3 reads CASSSPDGTREQFF. The CDR3 DNA follows: TGTGCCAGCAGTTCCCCTGACGGCACAAGGGAGCAGTTCTTC.

This clonotype showed up many times. Here the CDR3 reads CAISRQGGQETQYF. DNA of the CDR3: TGTGCCATCAGTCGACAGGGGGGTCAAGAGACCCAGTACTTC. This chain connects TRBV10-3 to TRBJ2-5, with TRBD1 identical over 9 bases. This CDR3 region has 14 residues. Unmatched junction bases numbered 3, after V lost 5 bases and J lost 2 bases. The V gene's germline CDR1 is ENHRY and CDR2 SYGVKD.

V and J are TRBV11-2 and TRBJ2-4; no firm D call. This CDR3 region has 14 residues. With 0 bases removed from V and 2 bases from J, the gap between germline ends came to 5 bases. Per germline, CDR1 SGHAT and CDR2 FQNNGV. The CDR3 region is CASSLDITKNIQYF. DNA of the CDR3: TGTGCCAGCAGCTTAGATATAACCAAAAACATTCAGTACTTC. Drawing the rest from reference TRBV11-2 and TRBJ2-4, the complete variable domain is EAGVAQSPRYKIIEKRQSVAFWCNPISGHATLYWYQQILGQGPKLLIQFQNNGVVDDSQLPKDRFSAERLKGVDSTLKIQPAKLEDSAVYLCASSLDITKNIQYFGAGTRLSVL.

This clonotype was recorded at least ten times. V gene TRBV25-1 combines with J gene TRBJ2-7; possible D gene TRBD1, 6 bases. This CDR3 is built from 12 residues. Germline assignment: CDR1 MGHDK and CDR2 SYGVNS. Trimming took off 4 bases at V and 6 bases at J, with 10 bases between the two ends. CDR3 sequence: CASSGGPGEQYF. The CDR3 DNA is TGTGCCAGCAGTGGGGGGCCGGGCGAGCAGTACTTC.

This clonotype came up many times. This rearrangement joins TRBV5-6 to TRBJ2-2; D gene ambiguous. This CDR3 contains 12 residues. Germline CDR1 reads SGHDT; CDR2 reads YYEEEE. The germline V and J ends were trimmed by 4 bases and 1 base, with 2 bases remaining between them. CDR3 DNA: TGTGCCAGCAGCCAGAACACCGGGGAGCTGTTTTTT. This translates into CASSQNTGELFF.

In this sample, this clonotype turned up a few times. The chain employs TRBV6-5 and TRBJ1-4; D ambiguous. Trimming took 4 bases from V and 0 from J, leaving 9 bases between them. This CDR3 region has 15 residues. Germline assignment: CDR1 MNHEY and CDR2 SVGAGI. This CDR3 is CASSSGFATNEKLFF. The CDR3 DNA reads TGTGCCAGCAGTTCTGGGTTTGCAACTAATGAAAAACTGTTTTTT.

This clonotype was seen only a few times. CDR3 sequence reads: CASSLQGVSNQPQHF. Here the CDR3 DNA reads TGCGCCAGCAGCTTACAGGGGGTTAGCAATCAGCCCCAGCATTTT. The chain recombines TRBV5-1 with TRBJ1-5; 8 bases match TRBD1. Trimming cost V 2 bases and J 0 bases; bases outside gene matches: 1. CDR1 and CDR2 from the germline V gene are SGHRS and YFSETQ. This CDR3 has 15 residues.

This chain links TRBV6-2 or TRBV6-3 with TRBJ1-1; the D is unclear. CDR3 length: 16 residues. CDR1 is MNHEY and CDR2 is SVGEGT in the germline V gene. V lost 4 bases, J lost 6 bases, and 21 bases lay in between. This CDR3 reads CASSSAWGSRRAEAFF. The CDR3 DNA is TGTGCCAGCAGTTCCGCCTGGGGTTCTAGGAGGGCTGAAGCTTTCTTT.